The 14 T cell receptor beta chains reported below all come from one sample, sequenced in a study of T cells after yellow fever vaccination. TCRdb re-analysed the 5' RACE reads in MiXCR, keeping a single row per CDR3 protein. The data contain approximately 330,000 distinct CDR3 sequences, over 4% of them singletons. The specimen comprised PBMCs, sampled 5 days after the yellow fever booster vaccination. The receptor source for this set is a man between 18 and 29 years old who received the YFV17D yellow fever vaccine.

This clonotype has ten or more counts. V is TRBV3-1 and J is TRBJ2-1; TRBD2 agrees at 12 bases. Germline lookup yields CDR1 LGHDT and CDR2 YNNKEL (reference sequence). The CDR3 totals 15 residues. Unmatched junction bases numbered 4, after V lost 2 bases and J lost 8 bases. CDR3 loop: CASSQLAGGLDEQFF. Written as DNA, the CDR3 is TGTGCCAGCAGCCAACTAGCGGGGGGGTTGGATGAGCAGTTCTTC.

In DNA form, the CDR3 reads TGTGCCAGCAGCCAAGATCTACGGGGGGGCTACGAGCAGTACTTC. It is translated as CASSQDLRGGYEQYF. This chain uses TRBV4-2 with TRBJ2-7; 8 nucleotides match TRBD2. V was clipped by 0 bases and J by 3 bases; unmatched bases: 4. Germline lookup yields CDR1 LGHNA and CDR2 YNFKEQ. The CDR3 consists of 15 residues.

This clonotype was counted between two and nine times. The chain carries TRBV20-1 and TRBJ1-5, with 11 positions matching TRBD1. The CDR3 consists of 16 residues. CDR1 and CDR2 (germline): DFQATT, SNEGSKA (reference sequence). J was trimmed by 1 base and V by 6 bases; bases with no gene match: 8. This CDR3 reads CSALGQGAPSNQPQHF. The CDR3, as DNA: TGCAGTGCCCTCGGACAGGGGGCGCCAAGCAATCAGCCCCAGCATTTT.

This clonotype has more than one count but fewer than ten. The DNA of the CDR3 is TGCGCCAGCAGTCCCCGAACGGGAGCTTATAATTCACCCCTCCACTTT. As protein: CASSPRTGAYNSPLHF. The V call is TRBV23-1, the J call TRBJ1-6; D gene uncertain. TRBV23-1 is placed among ORFs of uncertain function. This CDR3 has 16 amino acids. V was trimmed by 4 bases and J by 4 bases, leaving 14 bases between them.

This clonotype was seen a handful of times. This sequence joins TRBV7-2 and TRBJ1-4, with no clear D. This CDR3 comprises 12 residues. Germline CDR1 reads SGHTA; CDR2 reads FQGNSA. Trimming removed 5 bases at V and 6 bases at J, with 7 bases between. Written as DNA, the CDR3 is TGTGCCAGCAGCGGCCCTCATGAAAAACTGTTTTTT. Residues: CASSGPHEKLFF.

The chain recombines TRBV3-2 with TRBJ2-3; whether TRBD1, the table's D call, matches the DNA was not checked. TRBV3-2 corresponds to a pseudogene. The CDR3 is made up of 18 amino acids. CDR3 in DNA: TGTGCCAGCAGCCAAGATAGAACTGGGACAGGGCCACTAGATACGCAGTATTTT. This gives the protein CASSQDRTGTGPLDTQYF.

The chain recombines TRBV7-3 with TRBJ2-3; TRBD1 agrees at 9 bases. The V gene's germline CDR1 is SGHTA and CDR2 FQGTGA. The junction had 6 bases not matched to a gene; V was cut back by 4 bases and J by 7 bases. The CDR3 is 14 residues long. CDR3 in DNA: TGTGCCAGCAGCTCGGGACAGGGTGTGAATACGCAGTATTTT. Translated: CASSSGQGVNTQYF.

This clonotype showed up many times. The chain couples TRBV6-1 to TRBJ2-5, with a weak D call TRBD1 (6 bases). The CDR3 length is 15 residues. V lost 2 bases, J lost 4 bases, and 14 bases lay in between. Per the germline V gene, CDR1 is MNHNS and CDR2 is SASEGT. This CDR3 is CASSEMRVGGETQYF. As DNA, the CDR3 is TGTGCCAGCAGTGAAATGAGGGTAGGGGGAGAGACCCAGTACTTC.

The chain joins TRBV5-4 to TRBJ1-1; weak D call: TRBD1 (5 bases). This CDR3 spans 13 amino acids. Trimming shortened V by 3 bases and J by 10 bases, and 16 bases separated the two germline ends. Germline values: CDR1 SGHNT, CDR2 YYREEE (reference sequence). This CDR3 reads CASSSPGPKGAFF. The CDR3 DNA follows: TGTGCCAGCAGCTCTCCGGGACCTAAGGGAGCTTTCTTT. The variable domain in full, completed from reference TRBV5-4 and TRBJ1-1, reads ETGVTQSPTHLIKTRGQQVTLRCSSQSGHNTVSWYQQALGQGPQFIFQYYREEENGRGNFPPRFSGLQFPNYSSELNVNALELDDSALYLCASSSPGPKGAFFGQGTRLTVV.

This clonotype was counted ten times or more. The V and J genes are TRBV5-1 and TRBJ2-7; D not resolved. Looked up from germline, CDR1 is SGHRS and CDR2 is YFSETQ. V gave up 0 bases and J gave up 7 bases, with 17 bases separating them. This CDR3 region has 15 residues. CDR3 sequence (DNA): TGCGCCAGCAGCTTGGGGGTTCAAGGGCCCAAGGAGCAGTACTTC. Translation: CASSLGVQGPKEQYF.

This clonotype was counted a few times. V and J are TRBV6-5 and TRBJ2-3; 11 nucleotides agree with TRBD2. The CDR3 is 18 amino acids. The V gene's germline CDR1 is MNHEY and CDR2 SVGAGI. V shed 0 bases, J shed 0 bases, and the junction held 5 bases outside the gene matches. The CDR3 nucleotides read TGTGCCAGCAGTTACTCGACTAGCGGGGTTACTAGCACAGATACGCAGTATTTT. The encoded protein is CASSYSTSGVTSTDTQYF.

This clonotype was seen more than once but under ten times. The rearrangement uses TRBV5-4 and TRBJ2-3; TRBD2 agrees at 10 bases. The trim removed 1 base at V and 3 bases at J, leaving 8 bases unmatched. The germline CDR1 and CDR2 sequences are SGHNT and YYREEE (reference sequence). CDR3 length: 17 amino acids. The CDR3 spells CASSLSVAGGHTDTQYF. DNA for the CDR3: TGTGCCAGCAGCTTGTCGGTAGCGGGGGGCCATACAGATACGCAGTATTTT.

This clonotype occurred a few times. The chain employs TRBV5-1 and TRBJ2-4; D not resolved. This CDR3 is built from 15 residues. Trimming removed 0 bases from V and 6 bases from J, with 13 bases in between. Germline CDR1 is SGHRS and CDR2 is YFSETQ. Here the CDR3 DNA reads TGCGCCAGCAGCTTGGGGGGAAATGTTAGAAACATTCAGTACTTC. Protein: CASSLGGNVRNIQYF.

The rearrangement joins TRBV10-2 to TRBJ2-5; a weak D match, TRBD1 (6 bases). This CDR3 contains 13 residues. The germline CDR1 and CDR2 sequences are WSHSY and SAAADI. V lost 4 bases, J lost 7 bases, and 13 bases lay in between. The CDR3 loop reads CASSGGSRGTQYF. For the CDR3, the DNA is TGCGCCAGCAGTGGCGGTTCCAGGGGGACCCAGTACTTC.